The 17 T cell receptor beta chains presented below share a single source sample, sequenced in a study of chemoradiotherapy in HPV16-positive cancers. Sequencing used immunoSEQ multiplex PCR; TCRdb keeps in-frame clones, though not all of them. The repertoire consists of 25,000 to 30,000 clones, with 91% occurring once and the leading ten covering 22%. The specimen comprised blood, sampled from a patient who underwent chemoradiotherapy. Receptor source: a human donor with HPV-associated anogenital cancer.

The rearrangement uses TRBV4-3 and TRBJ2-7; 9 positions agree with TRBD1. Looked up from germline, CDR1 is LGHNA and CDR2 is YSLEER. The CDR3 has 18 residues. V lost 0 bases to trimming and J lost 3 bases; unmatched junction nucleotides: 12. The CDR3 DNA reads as TGCGCCAGCAGCCAAGATAGGGGAACAGGGGGCCTTTACTACGAGCAGTACTTC. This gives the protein CASSQDRGTGGLYYEQYF.

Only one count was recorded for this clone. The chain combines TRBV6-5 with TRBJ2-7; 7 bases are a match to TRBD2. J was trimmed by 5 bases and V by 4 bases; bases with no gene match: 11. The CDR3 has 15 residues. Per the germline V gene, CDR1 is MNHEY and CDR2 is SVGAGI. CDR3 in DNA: TGTGCCAGCAGTTCCCGCGGGGCGGGGGTAGACGAGCAGTACTTC. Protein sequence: CASSSRGAGVDEQYF.

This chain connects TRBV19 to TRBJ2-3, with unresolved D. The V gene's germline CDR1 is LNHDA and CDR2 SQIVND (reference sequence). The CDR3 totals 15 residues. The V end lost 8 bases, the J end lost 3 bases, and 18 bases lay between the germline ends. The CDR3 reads CASSPPRWQTDTQYF. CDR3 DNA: TGTGCCAGTTCCCCTCCCCGGTGGCAGACAGATACGCAGTATTTT.

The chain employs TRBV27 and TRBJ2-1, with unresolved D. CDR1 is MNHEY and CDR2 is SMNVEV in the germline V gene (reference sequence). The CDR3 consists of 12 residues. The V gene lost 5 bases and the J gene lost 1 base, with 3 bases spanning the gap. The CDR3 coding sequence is TGTGCCAGCAGTCAATCCTACAATGAGCAGTTCTTC. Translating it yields CASSQSYNEQFF.

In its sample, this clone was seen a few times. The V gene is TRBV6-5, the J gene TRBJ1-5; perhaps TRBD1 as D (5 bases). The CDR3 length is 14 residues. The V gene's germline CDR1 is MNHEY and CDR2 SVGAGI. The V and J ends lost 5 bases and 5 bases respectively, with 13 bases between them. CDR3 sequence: CASSPGTWDQPQHF. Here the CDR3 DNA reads TGTGCCAGCAGTCCCGGGACCTGGGATCAGCCCCAGCATTTT.

The CDR3 is CASSLTDSYNEQFF. The DNA of the CDR3 is TGTGCCAGCAGCTTGACGGACAGTTACAATGAGCAGTTCTTC. V usage is TRBV5-5 and J usage is TRBJ2-1; maybe TRBD1 (6 bases). The CDR3 extends over 14 amino acids. The germline V gene encodes CDR1 SGHKS and CDR2 YYEKEE (reference sequence). Deletions cut 1 base from V and 4 bases from J, with 9 bases between.

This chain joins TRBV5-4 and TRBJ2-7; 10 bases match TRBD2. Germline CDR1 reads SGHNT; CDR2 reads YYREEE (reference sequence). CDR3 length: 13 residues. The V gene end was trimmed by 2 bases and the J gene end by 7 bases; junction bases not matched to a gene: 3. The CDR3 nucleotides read TGTGCCAGCAGCTTAGCGGGGGGGCCAGAGCAGTACTTC. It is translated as CASSLAGGPEQYF.

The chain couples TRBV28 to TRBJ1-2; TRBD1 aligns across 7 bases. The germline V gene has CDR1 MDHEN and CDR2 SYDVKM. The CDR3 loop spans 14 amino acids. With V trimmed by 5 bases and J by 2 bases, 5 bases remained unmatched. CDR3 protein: CASSVGQVNYGYTF. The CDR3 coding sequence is TGTGCCAGCAGTGTAGGACAGGTCAACTATGGCTACACCTTC.

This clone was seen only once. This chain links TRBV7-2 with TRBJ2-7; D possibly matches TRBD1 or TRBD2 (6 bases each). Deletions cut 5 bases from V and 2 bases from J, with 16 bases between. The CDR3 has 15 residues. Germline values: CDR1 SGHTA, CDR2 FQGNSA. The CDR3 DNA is TGTGCCAGCAGCCCCCAAGGGGGACTCACCTACGAGCAGTACTTC. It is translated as CASSPQGGLTYEQYF.

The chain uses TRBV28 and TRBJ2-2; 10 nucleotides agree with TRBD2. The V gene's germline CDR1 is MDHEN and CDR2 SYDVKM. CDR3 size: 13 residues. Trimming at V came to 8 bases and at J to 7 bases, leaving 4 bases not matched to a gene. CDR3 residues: CASHASGGGELFF. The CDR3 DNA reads TGTGCCAGCCATGCTAGCGGGGGCGGGGAGCTGTTTTTT.

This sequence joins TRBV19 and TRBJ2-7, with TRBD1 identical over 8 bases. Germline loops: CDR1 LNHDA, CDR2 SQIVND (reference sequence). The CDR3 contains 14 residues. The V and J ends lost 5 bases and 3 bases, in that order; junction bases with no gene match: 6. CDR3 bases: TGTGCCAGTAGTTCGGGACAGGCGAACTACGAGCAGTACTTC. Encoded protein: CASSSGQANYEQYF.

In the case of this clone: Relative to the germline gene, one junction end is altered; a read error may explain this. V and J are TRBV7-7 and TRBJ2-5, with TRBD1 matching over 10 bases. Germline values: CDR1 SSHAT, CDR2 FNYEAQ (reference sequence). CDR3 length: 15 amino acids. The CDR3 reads CASSLGGQGQETQYF. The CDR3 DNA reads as TGTGCTAGCAGCTTAGGGGGACAGGGGCAAGAGACCCAGTACTTC.

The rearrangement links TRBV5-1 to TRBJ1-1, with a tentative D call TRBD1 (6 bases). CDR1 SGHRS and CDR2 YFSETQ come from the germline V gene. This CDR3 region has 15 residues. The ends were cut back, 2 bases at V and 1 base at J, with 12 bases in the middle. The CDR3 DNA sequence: TGCGCCAGCAGCTTCTTTACAGGGACGAACACTGAAGCTTTCTTT. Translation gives CASSFFTGTNTEAFF.

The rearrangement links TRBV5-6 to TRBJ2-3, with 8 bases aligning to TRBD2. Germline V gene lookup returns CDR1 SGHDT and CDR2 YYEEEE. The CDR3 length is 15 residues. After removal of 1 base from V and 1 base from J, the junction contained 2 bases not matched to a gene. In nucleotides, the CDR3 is TGTGCCAGCAGCTTGTTTAGCGGGGGCACAGATACGCAGTATTTT. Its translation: CASSLFSGGTDTQYF.

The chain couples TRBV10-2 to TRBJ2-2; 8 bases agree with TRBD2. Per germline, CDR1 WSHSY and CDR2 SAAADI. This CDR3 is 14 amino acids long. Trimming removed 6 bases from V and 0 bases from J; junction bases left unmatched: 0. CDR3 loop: CASRLAANTGELFF. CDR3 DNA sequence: TGCGCCAGCAGACTAGCGGCGAACACCGGGGAGCTGTTTTTT.

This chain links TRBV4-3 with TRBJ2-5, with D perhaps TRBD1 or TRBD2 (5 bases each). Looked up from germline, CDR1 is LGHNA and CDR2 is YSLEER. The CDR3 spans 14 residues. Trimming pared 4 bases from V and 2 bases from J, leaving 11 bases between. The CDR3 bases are TGCGCCAGCAGCCTAGGTTGGGGGCAAGAGACCCAGTACTTC. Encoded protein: CASSLGWGQETQYF.

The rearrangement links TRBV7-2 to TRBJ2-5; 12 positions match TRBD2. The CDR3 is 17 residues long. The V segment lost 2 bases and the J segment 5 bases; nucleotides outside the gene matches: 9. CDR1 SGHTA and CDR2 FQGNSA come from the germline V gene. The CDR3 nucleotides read TGTGCCAGCAGCTTAATAGCGGCTAGCGGGGGGGCCGAGACCCAGTACTTC. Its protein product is CASSLIAASGGAETQYF.